The present TCR beta chain was sequenced within a study of chemoradiotherapy in HPV16-positive cancers (dated by TCRdb to the early 2020s). As for the study more broadly: Candidate HPV-specific T-cell clones and common TCR motifs were defined through functional T-cell assays on cells from two HPV16-positive patients. Whether T-cell immunity against the HPV oncoproteins E6 and E7 changes during chemoradiotherapy and whether survival is affected by this immunity were examined in the study. The candidate HPV-specific TCRs and motifs were subsequently tracked in TCR repertoires obtained from some 80 patients with HPV-related cancers. Broad study findings and their caveats: In HPV16-positive patients, expansion of HPV-responsive T cells during chemoradiotherapy was associated with improved recurrence-free survival. The functional definition of HPV-specific T cells came from only a couple of HPV16-positive patients, and the survival association was reported for HPV16-positive patients. Expansion of candidate HPV-specific clones and E7-related TCR motifs was observed in the tumor microenvironment during treatment, whereas no such expansion was observed for non-HPV-specific T cells.

Repertoires were sampled multiple times during chemoradiotherapy, which allowed clonal expansion in the tumor microenvironment to be followed. This clone was seen more than once but under ten times. The antigen this receptor binds is unknown. There are no base qualities to consult, and no much larger clone falls within one base. Library prep was done by the immunoSEQ multiplex PCR assay. TCRdb took this table from immuneACCESS and kept in-frame rearrangements with V and J called. Such tables lack part of the clones; where checked against another copy, unresolved V genes explain under half of the gap, and the rest is unexplained. The sample yields about 25,000 clones; just over 90% were counted once. The ten largest clones represent roughly 20% of the sample. The germline V gene provides CDR1 SNHLY and CDR2 FYNNEI. Spanning cysteine to phenylalanine, the CDR3 consists of 11 amino acids. CDR3 DNA is the only sequence kept; it has 33 bases, read in frame from the first base. Between the V and J ends, shortened by 5 bases and 5 bases respectively, the junction contains 6 bases.

This receptor chain uses TRBV2 and TRBJ1-2; possibly the D gene is TRBD1, per 5 matching bases. The sequences come from blood, collected from a patient who underwent chemoradiotherapy. The sequence derives from a human donor with HPV-associated anogenital cancer. At the DNA level, the sequence is TGTGCCAGCAGTTCAGGGTATGGCTACACCTTC. Translated, it reads CASSSGYGYTF.